This T cell receptor beta chain was profiled in a study of T cell repertoires in cytomegalovirus infection. TCRdb fed the reads into MiXCR, producing one record per CDR3 protein. Of over 150,000 distinct CDR3 sequences listed, roughly 19% were seen once; the top ten hold about 2.9%. The germline V gene encodes CDR1 KGHSH and CDR2 LQKENI. The CDR3 spans 14 residues. V was clipped by 8 bases and J by 1 base, with 14 bases between them. This clonotype was counted only a few times. The sequenced sample consisted of PBMCs. This TCR was sampled from a human donor in good health (CMV status not recorded). Some clones in this sample may be carry-over from other donors' samples. This rearrangement joins TRBV18 to TRBJ1-1; perhaps TRBD1 as D (5 bases). The CDR3 sequence is CASHGGLGNTEAFF. As DNA, the CDR3 is TGTGCCAGCCACGGGGGATTGGGGAACACTGAAGCTTTCTTT.